This passage covers 20 T cell receptor beta chains from one sample sequenced in a study of a mutant IDH1 vaccine in newly diagnosed glioma. Generated by immunoSEQ multiplex PCR, the TCRdb table keeps only in-frame clones and is missing some. The sample yields 40,000 to 45,000 clones, approximately 83% seen once. Stated time point: week 35, safety follow-up. The investigators gave 300 ug of mutant IDH1 20-mer peptide in each vaccine dose, together with topical imiquimod. These receptors have no identified antigens. This specimen consisted of PBMCs, obtained from a glioma patient whose treatment included an IDH1 peptide vaccine. These receptor sequences come from a woman between 50 and 59 years old with glioma.

CDR3 sequence reads: CASSWDRGREQYF. CDR3 bases: TGTGCCAGCAGTTGGGACAGGGGGCGCGAGCAGTACTTC. The chain links TRBV6-1 to TRBJ2-7; 12 positions match TRBD1. V lost 5 bases and J lost 6; bases outside the gene matches: 2. CDR3 size: 13 residues. Germline V gene data show CDR1 as MNHNS and CDR2 as SASEGT.

This clone was observed a handful of times. The chain links TRBV2 to TRBJ1-5, with a weak D call TRBD1 (6 bases). This CDR3 is built from 19 residues. V was trimmed by 6 bases and J by 0 bases, leaving 24 bases between them. Germline CDR1 is SNHLY and CDR2 is FYNNEI. The CDR3 DNA reads as TGTGCCAGCAGCGCAATCGGGGGGCAAGTACTTTCTAGCAATCAGCCCCAGCATTTT. This gives the protein CASSAIGGQVLSSNQPQHF.

The rearrangement uses TRBV6-5 and TRBJ2-7, with 7 nucleotides matching TRBD1. Losses at the gene ends were 0 bases for V and 6 bases for J; bases not matched to a gene: 11. The germline gives CDR1 MNHEY, CDR2 SVGAGI. The length of the CDR3 is 16 residues. This chain's CDR3 is CASSYSGTAAKPEQYF. CDR3 bases: TGTGCCAGCAGTTACTCCGGGACAGCGGCGAAGCCCGAGCAGTACTTC.

The genes are TRBV5-6 and TRBJ1-1, with 11 bases aligning to TRBD1. The germline gives CDR1 SGHDT, CDR2 YYEEEE. V lost 5 bases and J lost 3; bases outside the gene matches: 3. The CDR3 extends over 14 amino acids. CDR3 coding DNA: TGTGCCAGCAGACGGGACAGGGGGTACACTGAAGCTTTCTTT. Protein sequence: CASRRDRGYTEAFF.

The V call is TRBV10-2, the J call TRBJ1-5; D unclear. The CDR3 covers 14 residues. Per the germline V gene, CDR1 is WSHSY and CDR2 is SAAADI. Deletions cut 0 bases from V and 2 bases from J, with 5 bases between. The CDR3: CASSESLRNQPQHF. DNA for the CDR3: TGCGCCAGCAGTGAGTCCTTGCGCAATCAGCCCCAGCATTTT.

V usage is TRBV29-1 and J usage is TRBJ1-5; D may be TRBD1 (6 bases). Looked up from germline, CDR1 is SQVTM and CDR2 is ANQGSEA. This CDR3 region has 14 residues. The V end lost 5 bases, the J end lost 4 bases, and 15 bases lay between the germline ends. The CDR3 nucleotides read TGCAGCGTTTCGGACAGCCCGTCTAATCAGCCCCAGCATTTT. Protein: CSVSDSPSNQPQHF.

The rearrangement joins TRBV11-3 to TRBJ1-4; a possible D gene is TRBD1 (6 bases). Germline V CDR1 and CDR2: SGHNT, YENEEA. The CDR3 is 12 residues long. The ends were cut back, 5 bases at V and 8 bases at J, with 9 bases in the middle. The CDR3 DNA is TGTGCCAGCAGCCCAGGGGTGGAAAAACTGTTTTTT. Protein sequence: CASSPGVEKLFF.

The CDR3 reads CASSADYPSSYNEQFF. CDR3 DNA: TGTGCCAGCAGTGCCGACTACCCCAGCTCCTACAATGAGCAGTTCTTC. This sequence joins TRBV27 and TRBJ2-1, with D perhaps matching TRBD2 (5 bases). Germline CDR1 MNHEY, CDR2 SMNVEV (reference sequence). This CDR3 spans 16 amino acids. The V end was cut by 5 bases, the J end by 0 bases, with 14 bases between.

The gene calls are TRBV6-5 and TRBJ1-5, with 11 nucleotides matching TRBD1. V was clipped by 6 bases and J by 4 bases; unmatched bases: 5. Germline lookup yields CDR1 MNHEY and CDR2 SVGAGI. The CDR3 contains 15 residues. CDR3 amino acids: CASRRTGGWNQPQHF. Here the CDR3 DNA reads TGTGCCAGCAGGCGGACAGGGGGCTGGAATCAGCCCCAGCATTTT.

This chain joins TRBV18 and TRBJ1-1; D is unclear. The CDR3 spans 12 residues. V gave up 4 bases and J gave up 10 bases, with 13 bases separating them. Per the germline V gene, CDR1 is KGHSH and CDR2 is LQKENI. CDR3 sequence (DNA): TGTGCCAGCTCACTATCCCAGGCGACAGCTTTCTTT. This sequence encodes CASSLSQATAFF.

This chain uses TRBV18 with TRBJ2-2; 7 bases map to TRBD2. The CDR3 is 15 residues long. From germline, CDR1 is KGHSH and CDR2 LQKENI. With V trimmed by 8 bases and J by 2 bases, 8 bases remained unmatched. The CDR3 protein is CASARGDGNTGELFF. The CDR3 nucleotides read TGTGCCAGCGCCCGGGGGGACGGTAACACCGGGGAGCTGTTTTTT. The full variable domain, with the rest looked up from reference TRBV18 and TRBJ2-2, is NAGVMQNPRHLVRRRGQEARLRCSPMKGHSHVYWYRQLPEEGLKFMVYLQKENIIDESGMPKERFSAEFPKEGPSILRIQQVVRGDSAAYFCASARGDGNTGELFFGEGSRLTVL.

The gene calls are TRBV4-2 and TRBJ2-1; 8 bases are a match to TRBD2. V lost 4 bases and J lost 5; bases outside the gene matches: 13. CDR1 and CDR2 from the germline V gene are LGHNA and YNFKEQ. There are 17 residues in the CDR3. The CDR3 DNA reads as TGTGCCAGCAGCCCCCATCTAGCGGGCCCTCGCGACAATGAGCAGTTCTTC. Its translation: CASSPHLAGPRDNEQFF.

V is TRBV4-1 and J is TRBJ2-7; unclear D gene. V lost 7 bases to trimming and J lost 0 bases, with 19 bases between them. The CDR3 is 16 amino acids. Germline-derived CDR1 and CDR2 are MGHRA and YSYEKL. CDR3 sequence: CASNPKPSPNSYEQYF. DNA of the CDR3: TGCGCCAGCAACCCTAAGCCCTCCCCGAACTCCTACGAGCAGTACTTC.

The chain is built from TRBV10-3 and TRBJ1-4; 10 nucleotides match TRBD1. CDR1 and CDR2 from the germline V gene are ENHRY and SYGVKD. V gave up 6 bases and J gave up 8 bases; unmatched junction bases: 9. The CDR3 contains 15 residues. CDR3 in amino acids: CAIRRGQGIGEKLFF. The CDR3 DNA reads TGTGCCATCAGAAGGGGACAGGGGATTGGGGAAAAACTGTTTTTT.

V gene TRBV19 combines with J gene TRBJ2-1, with 12 positions matching TRBD2. J gave up 7 bases and V 6 bases, and 7 bases lay outside the gene matches. There are 15 residues in the CDR3. Germline CDR1 LNHDA, CDR2 SQIVND (reference sequence). The CDR3 nucleotides read TGTGCCAGTAGGACGACTAGCGGGGGACGGAATGAGCAGTTCTTC. This codes for CASRTTSGGRNEQFF.

V usage is TRBV5-6 and J usage is TRBJ2-7; D remains ambiguous. Germline CDR1 is SGHDT and CDR2 is YYEEEE. V lost 6 bases, J lost 6 bases, and 16 bases lay in between. CDR3 length equals 13 residues. The CDR3 DNA follows: TGTGCCAGCACCTATTCGAGGCCGGGCGAGCAGTACTTC. Amino acid sequence: CASTYSRPGEQYF.

This chain links TRBV30 with TRBJ1-2, with a tentative D call TRBD1 (6 bases). Deletions cut 1 base from V and 7 bases from J, with 10 bases between. CDR1 and CDR2 (germline): GTSNPN, SVGIG (reference sequence). This CDR3 region has 12 residues. This CDR3 reads CAWSDTGTGYTF. In DNA, the CDR3 is TGTGCCTGGAGTGATACAGGGACTGGCTACACCTTC.

The gene calls are TRBV5-1 and TRBJ1-1, with D possibly TRBD1 on 6 matching bases. The CDR3 sequence is 16 residues long. V lost 4 bases, J lost 3 bases, and 19 bases lay in between. CDR1 is SGHRS, CDR2 YFSETQ, per germline. CDR3 region: CASSPKGVLSDTEAFF. The CDR3 region has the DNA TGCGCCAGCAGCCCCAAGGGGGTGCTCTCGGACACTGAAGCTTTCTTT.

Only a few counts were recorded for this clone. This chain links TRBV6-1 with TRBJ1-6; possible D gene TRBD1, 5 bases. The CDR3 consists of 15 residues. The V gene lost 2 bases and the J gene lost 15 bases, with 20 bases spanning the gap. From germline, CDR1 is MNHNS and CDR2 SASEGT. The CDR3 bases are TGTGCCAGCAGTGAATATGTGCGGGGCCGGGGTAGCCTCCACTTT. This sequence encodes CASSEYVRGRGSLHF.

CDR3 residues: CASSLTKNTEAFF. DNA of the CDR3: TGTGCCAGCAGTTTAACGAAGAACACTGAAGCTTTCTTT. This chain connects TRBV27 to TRBJ1-1; D is ambiguous. Trimming took 2 bases from V and 1 from J, leaving 5 bases between them. Germline lookup yields CDR1 MNHEY and CDR2 SMNVEV (reference sequence). The CDR3 extends over 13 amino acids.